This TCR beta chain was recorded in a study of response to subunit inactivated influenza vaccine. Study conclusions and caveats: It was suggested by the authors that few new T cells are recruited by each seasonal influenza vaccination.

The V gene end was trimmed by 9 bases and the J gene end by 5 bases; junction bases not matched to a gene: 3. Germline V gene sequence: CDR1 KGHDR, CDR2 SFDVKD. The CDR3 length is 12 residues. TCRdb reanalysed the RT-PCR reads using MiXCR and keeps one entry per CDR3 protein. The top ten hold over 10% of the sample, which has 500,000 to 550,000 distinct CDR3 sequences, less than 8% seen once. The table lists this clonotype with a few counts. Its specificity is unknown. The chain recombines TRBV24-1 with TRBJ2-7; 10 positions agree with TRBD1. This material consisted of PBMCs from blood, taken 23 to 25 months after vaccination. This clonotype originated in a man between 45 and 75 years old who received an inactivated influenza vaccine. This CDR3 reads CATGQGGNEQYF. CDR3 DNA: TGTGCCACCGGACAGGGGGGAAACGAGCAGTACTTC.